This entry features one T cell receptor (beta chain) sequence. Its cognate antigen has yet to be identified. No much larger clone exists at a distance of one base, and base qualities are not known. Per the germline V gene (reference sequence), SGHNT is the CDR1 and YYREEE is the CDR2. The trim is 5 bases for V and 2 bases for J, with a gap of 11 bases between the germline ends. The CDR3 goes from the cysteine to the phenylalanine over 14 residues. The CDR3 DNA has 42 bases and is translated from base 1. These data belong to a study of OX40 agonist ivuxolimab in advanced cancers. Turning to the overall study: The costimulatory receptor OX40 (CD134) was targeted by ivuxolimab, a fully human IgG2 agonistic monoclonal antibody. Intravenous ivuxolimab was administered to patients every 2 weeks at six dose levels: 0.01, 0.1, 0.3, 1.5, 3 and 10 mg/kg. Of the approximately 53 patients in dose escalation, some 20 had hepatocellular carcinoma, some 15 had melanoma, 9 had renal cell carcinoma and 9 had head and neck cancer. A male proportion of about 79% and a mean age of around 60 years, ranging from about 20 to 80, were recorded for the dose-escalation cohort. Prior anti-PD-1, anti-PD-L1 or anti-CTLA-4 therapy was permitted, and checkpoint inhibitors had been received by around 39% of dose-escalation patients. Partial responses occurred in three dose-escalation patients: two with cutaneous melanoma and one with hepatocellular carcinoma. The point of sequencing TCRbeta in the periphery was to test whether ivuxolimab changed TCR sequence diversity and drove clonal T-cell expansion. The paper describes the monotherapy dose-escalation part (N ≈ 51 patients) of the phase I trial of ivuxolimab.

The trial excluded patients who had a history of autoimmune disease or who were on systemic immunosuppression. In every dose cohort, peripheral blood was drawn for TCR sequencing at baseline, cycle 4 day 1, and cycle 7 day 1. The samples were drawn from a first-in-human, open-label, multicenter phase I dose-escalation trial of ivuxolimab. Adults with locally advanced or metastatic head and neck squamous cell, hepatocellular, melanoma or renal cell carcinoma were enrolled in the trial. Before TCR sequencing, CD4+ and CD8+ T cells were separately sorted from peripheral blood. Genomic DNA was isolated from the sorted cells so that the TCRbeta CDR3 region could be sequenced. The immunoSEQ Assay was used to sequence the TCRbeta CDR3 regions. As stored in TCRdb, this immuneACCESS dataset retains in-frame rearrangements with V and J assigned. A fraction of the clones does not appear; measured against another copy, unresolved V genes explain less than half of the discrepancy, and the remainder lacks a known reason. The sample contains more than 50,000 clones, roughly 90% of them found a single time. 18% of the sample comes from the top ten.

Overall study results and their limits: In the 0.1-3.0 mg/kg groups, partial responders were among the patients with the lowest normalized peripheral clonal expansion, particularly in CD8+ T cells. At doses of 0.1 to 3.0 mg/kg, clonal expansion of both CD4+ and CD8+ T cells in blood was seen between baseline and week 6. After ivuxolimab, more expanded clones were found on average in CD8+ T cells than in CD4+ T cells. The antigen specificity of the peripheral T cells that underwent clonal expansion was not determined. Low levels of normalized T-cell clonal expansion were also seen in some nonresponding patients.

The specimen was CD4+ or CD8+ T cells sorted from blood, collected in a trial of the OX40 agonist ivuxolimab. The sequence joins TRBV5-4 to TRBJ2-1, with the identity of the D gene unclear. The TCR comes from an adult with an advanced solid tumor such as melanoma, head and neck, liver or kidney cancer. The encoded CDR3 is CASSYMRTYNEQFF. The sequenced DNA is TGTGCCAGCAGTTACATGAGAACCTACAATGAGCAGTTCTTC.